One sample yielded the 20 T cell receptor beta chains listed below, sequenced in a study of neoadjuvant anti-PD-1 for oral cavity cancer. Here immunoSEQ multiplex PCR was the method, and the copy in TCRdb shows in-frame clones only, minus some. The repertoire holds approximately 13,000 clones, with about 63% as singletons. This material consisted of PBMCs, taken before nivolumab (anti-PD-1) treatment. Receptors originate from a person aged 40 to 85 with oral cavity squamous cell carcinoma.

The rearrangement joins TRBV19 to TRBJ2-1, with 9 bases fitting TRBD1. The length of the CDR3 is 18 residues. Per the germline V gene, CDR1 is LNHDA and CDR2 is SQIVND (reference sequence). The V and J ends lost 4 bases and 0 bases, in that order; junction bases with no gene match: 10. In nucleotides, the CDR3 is TGTGCCAGTAGTAGAGGGACAGGGCTCTTGAGCTCCTACAATGAGCAGTTCTTC. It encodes CASSRGTGLLSSYNEQFF.

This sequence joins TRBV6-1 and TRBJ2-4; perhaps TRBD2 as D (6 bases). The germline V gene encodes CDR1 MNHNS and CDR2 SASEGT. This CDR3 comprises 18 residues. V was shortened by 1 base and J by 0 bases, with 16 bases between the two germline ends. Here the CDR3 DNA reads TGTGCCAGCAGTGAAGTAGTGCGGGGCATGATAGCCAAAAACATTCAGTACTTC. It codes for CASSEVVRGMIAKNIQYF.

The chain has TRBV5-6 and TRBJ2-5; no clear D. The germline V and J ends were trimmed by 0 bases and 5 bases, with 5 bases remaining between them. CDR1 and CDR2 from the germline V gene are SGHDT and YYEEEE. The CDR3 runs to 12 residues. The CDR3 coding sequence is TGTGCCAGCAGCTTGGCCCCGGAGACCCAGTACTTC. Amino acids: CASSLAPETQYF.

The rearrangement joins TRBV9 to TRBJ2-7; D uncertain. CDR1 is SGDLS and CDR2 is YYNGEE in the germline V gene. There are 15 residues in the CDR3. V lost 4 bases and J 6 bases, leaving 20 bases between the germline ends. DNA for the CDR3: TGTGCCAGCAGCCCCCGCCTAGGAGCACCAGGCGAGCAGTACTTC. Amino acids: CASSPRLGAPGEQYF.

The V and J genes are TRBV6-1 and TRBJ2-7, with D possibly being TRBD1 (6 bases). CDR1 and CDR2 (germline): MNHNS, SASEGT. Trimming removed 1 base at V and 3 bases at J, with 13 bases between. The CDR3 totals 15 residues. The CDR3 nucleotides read TGTGCCAGCAGTGAAGGGTCTGGGACAATCTACGAGCAGTACTTC. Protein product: CASSEGSGTIYEQYF.

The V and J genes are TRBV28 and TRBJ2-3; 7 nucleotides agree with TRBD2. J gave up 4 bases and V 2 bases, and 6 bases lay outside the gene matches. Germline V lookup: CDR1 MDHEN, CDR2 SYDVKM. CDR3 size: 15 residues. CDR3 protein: CASSLAGAGADTQYF. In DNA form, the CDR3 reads TGTGCCAGCAGTTTAGCGGGAGCTGGGGCAGATACGCAGTATTTT.

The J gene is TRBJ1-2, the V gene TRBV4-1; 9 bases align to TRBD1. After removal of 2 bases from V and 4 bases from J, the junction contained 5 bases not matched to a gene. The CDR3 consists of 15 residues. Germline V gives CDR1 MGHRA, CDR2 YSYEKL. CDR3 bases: TGCGCCAGCAGCCAACTTGGACAGGGGTTCTATGGCTACACCTTC. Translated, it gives CASSQLGQGFYGYTF.

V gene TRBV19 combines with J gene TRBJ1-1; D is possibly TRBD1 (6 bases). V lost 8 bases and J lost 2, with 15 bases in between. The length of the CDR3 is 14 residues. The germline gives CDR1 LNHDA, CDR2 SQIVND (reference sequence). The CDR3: CASGHGQYNTEAFF. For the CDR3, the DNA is TGTGCCAGTGGGCATGGACAGTATAACACTGAAGCTTTCTTT.

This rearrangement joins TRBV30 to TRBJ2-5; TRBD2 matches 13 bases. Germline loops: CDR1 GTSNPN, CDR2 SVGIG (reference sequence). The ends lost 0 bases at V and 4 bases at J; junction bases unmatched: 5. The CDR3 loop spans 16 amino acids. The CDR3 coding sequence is TGTGCCTGGAGTGTACCCACTAGCGGGAGGGGAGAGACCCAGTACTTC. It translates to CAWSVPTSGRGETQYF.

The CDR3 sequence is CASSVASTSGEAGWDEQFF. CDR3 coding DNA: TGTGCCAGCAGCGTAGCTTCGACTAGCGGGGAGGCTGGGTGGGATGAGCAGTTCTTC. This sequence joins TRBV9 and TRBJ2-1; 11 bases are a match to TRBD2. Trimming took 0 bases from V and 8 from J; bases not matched to a gene: 16. Looked up from germline, CDR1 is SGDLS and CDR2 is YYNGEE. The CDR3 spans 19 residues.

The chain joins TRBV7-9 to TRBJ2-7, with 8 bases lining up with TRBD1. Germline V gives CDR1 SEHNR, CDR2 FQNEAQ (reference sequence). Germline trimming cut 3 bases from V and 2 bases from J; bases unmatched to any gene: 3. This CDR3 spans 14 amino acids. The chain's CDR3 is CASSFWTGPYEQYF. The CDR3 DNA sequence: TGTGCCAGCAGCTTCTGGACAGGGCCCTACGAGCAGTACTTC.

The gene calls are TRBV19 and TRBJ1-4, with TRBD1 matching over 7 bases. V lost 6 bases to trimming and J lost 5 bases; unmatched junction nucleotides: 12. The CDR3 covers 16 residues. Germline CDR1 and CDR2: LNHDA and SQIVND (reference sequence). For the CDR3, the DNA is TGTGCCAGTAGGTCCAGGGGGAGTTCTTCCAATGAAAAACTGTTTTTT. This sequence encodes CASRSRGSSSNEKLFF.

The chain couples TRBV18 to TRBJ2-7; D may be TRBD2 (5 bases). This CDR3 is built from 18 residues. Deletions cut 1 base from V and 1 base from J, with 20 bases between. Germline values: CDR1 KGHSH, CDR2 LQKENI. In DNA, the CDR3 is TGTGCCAGCTCACCACTACCTACGGGTATAGAGGGATCCTACGAGCAGTACTTC. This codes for CASSPLPTGIEGSYEQYF.

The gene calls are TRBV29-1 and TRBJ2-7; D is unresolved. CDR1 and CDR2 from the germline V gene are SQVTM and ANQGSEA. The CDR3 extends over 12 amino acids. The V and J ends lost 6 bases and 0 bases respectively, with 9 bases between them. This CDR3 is CSVGESSYEQYF. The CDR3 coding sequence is TGCAGCGTCGGTGAGAGCTCCTACGAGCAGTACTTC.

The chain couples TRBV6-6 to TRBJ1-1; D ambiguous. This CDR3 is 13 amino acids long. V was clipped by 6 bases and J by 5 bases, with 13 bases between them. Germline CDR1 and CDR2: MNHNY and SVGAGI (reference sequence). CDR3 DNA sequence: TGTGCCAGCAGGCTGGAGAGCCATACTGAAGCTTTCTTT. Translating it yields CASRLESHTEAFF.

The CDR3 nucleotides are TGCAGTGCTACAGGGACGGGGGCTTTCTTT. This translates into CSATGTGAFF. J is TRBJ1-1 and V is TRBV20-1; D may be TRBD1 (5 bases). The CDR3 covers 10 residues. The germline V gene has CDR1 DFQATT and CDR2 SNEGSKA (reference sequence). Deletions cut 4 bases from V and 11 bases from J, with 11 bases between.

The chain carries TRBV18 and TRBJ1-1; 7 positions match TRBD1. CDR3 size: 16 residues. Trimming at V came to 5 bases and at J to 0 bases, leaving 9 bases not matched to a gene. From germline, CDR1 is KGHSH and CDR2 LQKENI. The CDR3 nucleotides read TGTGCCAGCTCATCAACCATGGGACAGATGAACACTGAAGCTTTCTTT. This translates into CASSSTMGQMNTEAFF.

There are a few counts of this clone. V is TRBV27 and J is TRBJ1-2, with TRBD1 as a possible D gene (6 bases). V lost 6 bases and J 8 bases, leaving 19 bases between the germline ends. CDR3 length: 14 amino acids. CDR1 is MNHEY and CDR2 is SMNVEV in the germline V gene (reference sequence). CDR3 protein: CASSSHLQGSGYTF. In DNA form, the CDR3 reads TGTGCCAGCAGCAGCCATTTACAGGGTTCCGGCTACACCTTC.

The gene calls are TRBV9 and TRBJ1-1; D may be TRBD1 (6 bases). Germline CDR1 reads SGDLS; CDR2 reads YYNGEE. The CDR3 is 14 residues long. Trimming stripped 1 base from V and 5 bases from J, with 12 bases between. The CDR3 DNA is TGTGCCAGCAGCGTAATGGGGGCGGGAACTGAAGCTTTCTTT. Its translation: CASSVMGAGTEAFF.

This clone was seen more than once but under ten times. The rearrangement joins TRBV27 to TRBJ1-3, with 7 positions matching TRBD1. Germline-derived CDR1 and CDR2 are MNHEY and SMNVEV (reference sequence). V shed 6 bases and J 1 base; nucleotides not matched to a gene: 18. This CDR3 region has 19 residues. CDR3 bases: TGTGCCAGCAGACTCCCCCGGGACAGCAAGTATACTTCTGGAAACACCATATATTTT. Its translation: CASRLPRDSKYTSGNTIYF.